The T cell receptor (beta chain) described here comes from a study of cytomegalovirus exposure and HLA in healthy donors. PCR employed 60 Vbeta and 13 Jbeta primers. Sequencing used immunoSEQ multiplex PCR; TCRdb keeps in-frame clones, though not all of them. The sample has about 120,000 clones, roughly 70% seen once; the top ten hold 3.5% to 4.5%. The sample holds a few counts of this clone. While unrecorded immune exposures were likely, the donors were nominally healthy when sampled. The CDR3 consists of 16 residues. Germline-derived CDR1 and CDR2 are MNHNS and SASEGT. V was trimmed by 2 bases and J by 0 bases, leaving 11 bases between them.

The sequence was collected from a middle-aged man in good health and CMV-seropositive. The V call is TRBV6-1, the J call TRBJ1-5; tentative D call: TRBD1 (6 bases). The sequencing sample was made of PBMCs. CDR3 DNA sequence: TGTGCCAGCAGTGAACGGGGGGCTTATAGCAATCAGCCCCAGCATTTT. It codes for CASSERGAYSNQPQHF.